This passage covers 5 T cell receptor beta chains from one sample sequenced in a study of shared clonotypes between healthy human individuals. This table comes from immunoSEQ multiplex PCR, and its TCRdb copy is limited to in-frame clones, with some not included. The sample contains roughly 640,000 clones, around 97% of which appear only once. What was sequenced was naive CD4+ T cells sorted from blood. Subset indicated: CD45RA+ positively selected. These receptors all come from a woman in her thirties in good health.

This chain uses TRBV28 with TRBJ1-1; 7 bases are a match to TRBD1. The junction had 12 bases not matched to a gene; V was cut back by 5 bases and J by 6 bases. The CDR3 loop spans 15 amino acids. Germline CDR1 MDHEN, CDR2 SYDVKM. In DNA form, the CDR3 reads TGTGCCAGCAGTCCAAATGACCGGGACAGCGCTGAAGCTTTCTTT. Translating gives CASSPNDRDSAEAFF.

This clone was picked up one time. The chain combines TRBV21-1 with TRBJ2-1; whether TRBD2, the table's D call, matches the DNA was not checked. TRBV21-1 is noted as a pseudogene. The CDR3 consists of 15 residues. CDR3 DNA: TGTGCCAGCAAGCAAAGGTTGGAGGGACCAAATGAGCAGTTCTTC. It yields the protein CASKQRLEGPNEQFF.

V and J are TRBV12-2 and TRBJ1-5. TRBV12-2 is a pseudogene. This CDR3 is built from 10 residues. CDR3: CASRNQPQHF. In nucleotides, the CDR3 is TGTGCAAGCCGAAATCAGCCCCAGCATTTT.

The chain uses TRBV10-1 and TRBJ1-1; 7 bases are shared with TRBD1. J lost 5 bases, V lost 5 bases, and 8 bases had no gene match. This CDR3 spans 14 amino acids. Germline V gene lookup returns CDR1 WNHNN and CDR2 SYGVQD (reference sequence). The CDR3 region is CASSSDRVRTEAFF. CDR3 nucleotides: TGCGCCAGCAGTTCCGACAGGGTCCGAACTGAAGCTTTCTTT.

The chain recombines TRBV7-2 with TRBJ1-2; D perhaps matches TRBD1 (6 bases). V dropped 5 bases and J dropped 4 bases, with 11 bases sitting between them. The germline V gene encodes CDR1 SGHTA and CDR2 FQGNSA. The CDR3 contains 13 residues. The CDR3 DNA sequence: TGTGCCAGCAGCACCGGGACACGCTATGGCTACACCTTC. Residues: CASSTGTRYGYTF.